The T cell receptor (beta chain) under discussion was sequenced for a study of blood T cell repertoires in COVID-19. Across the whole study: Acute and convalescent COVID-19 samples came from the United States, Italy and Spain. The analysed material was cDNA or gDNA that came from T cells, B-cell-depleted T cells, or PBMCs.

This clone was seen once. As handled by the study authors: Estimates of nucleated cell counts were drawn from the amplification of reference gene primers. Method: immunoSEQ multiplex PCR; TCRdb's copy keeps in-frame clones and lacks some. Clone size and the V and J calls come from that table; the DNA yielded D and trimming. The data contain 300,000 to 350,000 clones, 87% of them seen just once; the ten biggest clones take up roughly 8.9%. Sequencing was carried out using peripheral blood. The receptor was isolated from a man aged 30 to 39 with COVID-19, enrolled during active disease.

The CDR3 DNA sequence: TGTGCCACCAGTGATTCCTCCGGGACAGGGAGTGAAAAACTGTTTTTT. Amino acid sequence: CATSDSSGTGSEKLFF. The gene calls are TRBV24-1 and TRBJ1-4, with 9 nucleotides matching TRBD1. CDR1 and CDR2 (germline): KGHDR, SFDVKD. The V gene end was trimmed by 2 bases and the J gene end by 7 bases; junction bases not matched to a gene: 7. CDR3 length equals 16 residues.